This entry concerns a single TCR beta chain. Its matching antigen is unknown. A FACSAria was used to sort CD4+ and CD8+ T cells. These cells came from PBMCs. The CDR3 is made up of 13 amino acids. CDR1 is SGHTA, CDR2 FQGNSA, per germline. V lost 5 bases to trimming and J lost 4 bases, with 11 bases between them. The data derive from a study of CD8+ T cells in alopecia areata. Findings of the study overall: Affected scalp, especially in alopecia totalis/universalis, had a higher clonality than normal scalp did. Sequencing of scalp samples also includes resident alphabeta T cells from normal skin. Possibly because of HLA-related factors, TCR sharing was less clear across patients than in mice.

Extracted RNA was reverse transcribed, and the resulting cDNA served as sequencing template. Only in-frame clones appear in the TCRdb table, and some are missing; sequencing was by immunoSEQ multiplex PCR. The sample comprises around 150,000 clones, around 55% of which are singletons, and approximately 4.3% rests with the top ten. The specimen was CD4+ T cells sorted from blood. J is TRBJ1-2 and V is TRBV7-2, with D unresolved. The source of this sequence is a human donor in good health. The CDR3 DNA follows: TGTGCCAGCAGCGTGGGCGGTGGCTATGGCTACACCTTC. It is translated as CASSVGGGYGYTF. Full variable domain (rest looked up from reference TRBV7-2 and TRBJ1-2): GAGVSQSPSNKVTEKGKDVELRCDPISGHTALYWYRQSLGQGLEFLIYFQGNSAPDKSGLPSDRFSAERTGGSVSTLTIQRTQQEDSAVYLCASSVGGGYGYTFGSGTRLTVV.